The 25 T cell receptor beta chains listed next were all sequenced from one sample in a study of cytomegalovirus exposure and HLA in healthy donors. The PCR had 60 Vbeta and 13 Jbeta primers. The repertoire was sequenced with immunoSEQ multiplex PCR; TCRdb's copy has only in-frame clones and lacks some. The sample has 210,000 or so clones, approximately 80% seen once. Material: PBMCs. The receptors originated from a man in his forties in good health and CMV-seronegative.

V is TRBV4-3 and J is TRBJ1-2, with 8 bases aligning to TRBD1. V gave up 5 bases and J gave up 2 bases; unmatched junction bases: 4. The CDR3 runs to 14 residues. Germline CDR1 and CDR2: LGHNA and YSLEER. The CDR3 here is CASSSGQENYGYTF. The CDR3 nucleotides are TGCGCCAGCAGCTCGGGACAGGAGAACTATGGCTACACCTTC.

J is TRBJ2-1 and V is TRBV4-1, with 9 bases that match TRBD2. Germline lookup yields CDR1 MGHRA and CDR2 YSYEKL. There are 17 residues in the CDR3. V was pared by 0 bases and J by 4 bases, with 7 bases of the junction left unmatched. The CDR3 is CASSQDLGTSFYNEQFF. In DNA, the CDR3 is TGCGCCAGCAGCCAAGATCTTGGGACTAGCTTTTACAATGAGCAGTTCTTC.

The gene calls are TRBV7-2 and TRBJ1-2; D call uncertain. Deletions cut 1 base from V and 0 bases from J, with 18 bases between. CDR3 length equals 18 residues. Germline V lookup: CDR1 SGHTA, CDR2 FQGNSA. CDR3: CASSLGAPSPSTNYGYTF. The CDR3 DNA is TGTGCCAGCAGCTTAGGGGCACCGTCCCCCTCTACTAACTATGGCTACACCTTC.

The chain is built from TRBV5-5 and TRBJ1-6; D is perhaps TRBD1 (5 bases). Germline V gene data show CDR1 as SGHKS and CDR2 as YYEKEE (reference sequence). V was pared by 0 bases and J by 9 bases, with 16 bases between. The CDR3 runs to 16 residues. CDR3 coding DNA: TGTGCCAGCAGCTTGGAGACAGCAGTTGGGGTTTCACCCCTCCACTTT. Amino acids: CASSLETAVGVSPLHF.

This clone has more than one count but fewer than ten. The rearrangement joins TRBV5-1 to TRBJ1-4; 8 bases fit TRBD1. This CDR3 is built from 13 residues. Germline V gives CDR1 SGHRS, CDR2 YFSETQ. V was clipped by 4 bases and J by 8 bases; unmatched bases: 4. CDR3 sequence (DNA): TGCGCCAGCAGCGTGGGGACAGGCGAAAAACTGTTTTTT. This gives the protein CASSVGTGEKLFF.

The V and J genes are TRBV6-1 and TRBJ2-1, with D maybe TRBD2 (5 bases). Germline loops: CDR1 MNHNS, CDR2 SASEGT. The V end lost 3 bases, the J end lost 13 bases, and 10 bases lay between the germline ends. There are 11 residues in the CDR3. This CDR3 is CASSEEAYQFF. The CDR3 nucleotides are TGTGCCAGCAGTGAGGAGGCCTACCAGTTCTTC.

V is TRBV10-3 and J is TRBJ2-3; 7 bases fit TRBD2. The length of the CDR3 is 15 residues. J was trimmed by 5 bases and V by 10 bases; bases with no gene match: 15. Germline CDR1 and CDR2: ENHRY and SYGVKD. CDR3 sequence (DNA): TGTGCCACCCAGAGCCCGGGAGGTGGTTTAGATACGCAGTATTTT. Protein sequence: CATQSPGGGLDTQYF.

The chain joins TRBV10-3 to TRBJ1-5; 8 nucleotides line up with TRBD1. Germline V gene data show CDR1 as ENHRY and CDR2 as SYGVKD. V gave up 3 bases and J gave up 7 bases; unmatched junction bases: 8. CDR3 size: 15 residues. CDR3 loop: CAISEFDRGVQPQHF. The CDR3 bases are TGTGCCATCAGTGAATTTGACAGGGGTGTGCAGCCCCAGCATTTT.

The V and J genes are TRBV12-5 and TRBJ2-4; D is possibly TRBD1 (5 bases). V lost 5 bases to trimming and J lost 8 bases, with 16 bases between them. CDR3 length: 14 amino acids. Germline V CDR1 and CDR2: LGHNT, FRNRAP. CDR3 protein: CASGPPQGADIQYF. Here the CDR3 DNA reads TGTGCTAGTGGTCCCCCACAAGGGGCAGACATTCAGTACTTC.

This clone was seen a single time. CDR3 bases: TGTGCCAGTAGTATTTCAGGGGCCACTGAAGCTTTCTTT. Its protein is CASSISGATEAFF. The chain uses TRBV19 and TRBJ1-1, with D possibly matching TRBD1 (6 bases). This CDR3 region has 13 residues. CDR1 is LNHDA and CDR2 is SQIVND in the germline V gene (reference sequence). V gave up 3 bases and J gave up 4 bases, with 9 bases separating them.

DNA for the CDR3: TGTGCCTGCTCGGAGGGGCACACTGAAGCTTTCTTT. The encoded protein is CACSEGHTEAFF. The chain links TRBV30 to TRBJ1-1; D is possibly TRBD1 (5 bases). This CDR3 has 12 amino acids. V was shortened by 6 bases and J by 3 bases, with 11 bases between the two germline ends. CDR1 is GTSNPN, CDR2 SVGIG, per germline (reference sequence).

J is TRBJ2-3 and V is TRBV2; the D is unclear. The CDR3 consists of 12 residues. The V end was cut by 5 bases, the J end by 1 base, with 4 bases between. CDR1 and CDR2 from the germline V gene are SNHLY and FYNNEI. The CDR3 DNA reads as TGTGCCAGCAGTCAGGGCACAGATACGCAGTATTTT. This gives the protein CASSQGTDTQYF.

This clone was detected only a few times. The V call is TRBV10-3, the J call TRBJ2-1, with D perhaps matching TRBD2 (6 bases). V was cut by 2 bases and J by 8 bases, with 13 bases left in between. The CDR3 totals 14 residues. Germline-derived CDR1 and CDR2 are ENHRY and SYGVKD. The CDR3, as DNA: TGTGCCATCAGTGAGGCTAGCGTAGGCCATGAGCAGTTCTTC. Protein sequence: CAISEASVGHEQFF.

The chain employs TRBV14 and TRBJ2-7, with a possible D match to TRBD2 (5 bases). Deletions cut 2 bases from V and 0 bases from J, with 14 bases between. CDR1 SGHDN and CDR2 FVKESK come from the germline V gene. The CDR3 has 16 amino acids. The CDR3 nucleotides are TGTGCCAGCAGCCAAAGTGGAGGTTTGGTCTCCTACGAGCAGTACTTC. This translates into CASSQSGGLVSYEQYF.

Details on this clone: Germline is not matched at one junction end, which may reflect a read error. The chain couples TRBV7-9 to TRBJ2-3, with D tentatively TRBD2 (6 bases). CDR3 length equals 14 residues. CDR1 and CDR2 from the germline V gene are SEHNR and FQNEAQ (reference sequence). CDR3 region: CSSSLVGRQDTQYF. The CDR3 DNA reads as TGTTCCAGCAGCTTAGTCGGGAGACAAGATACGCAGTATTTT. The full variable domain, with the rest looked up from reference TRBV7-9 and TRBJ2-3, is DTGVSQNPRHKITKRGQNVTFRCDPISEHNRLYWYRQTLGQGPEFLTYFQNEAQLEKSRLLSDRFSAERPKGSFSTLEIQRTEQGDSAMYLCSSSLVGRQDTQYFGPGTRLTVL.

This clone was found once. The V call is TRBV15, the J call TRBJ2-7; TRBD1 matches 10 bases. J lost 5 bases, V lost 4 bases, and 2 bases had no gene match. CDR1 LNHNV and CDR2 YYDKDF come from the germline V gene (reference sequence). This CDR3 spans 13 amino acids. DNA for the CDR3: TGTGCCACCAGCACGGGACAGGGGAACGAGCAGTACTTC. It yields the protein CATSTGQGNEQYF.

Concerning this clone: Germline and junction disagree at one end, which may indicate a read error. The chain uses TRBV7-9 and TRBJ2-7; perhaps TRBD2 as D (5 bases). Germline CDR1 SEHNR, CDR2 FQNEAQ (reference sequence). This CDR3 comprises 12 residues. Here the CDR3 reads CSSSPTRVEQYF. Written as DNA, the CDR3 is TGTTCCAGCAGCCCAACGAGGGTCGAGCAGTACTTC.

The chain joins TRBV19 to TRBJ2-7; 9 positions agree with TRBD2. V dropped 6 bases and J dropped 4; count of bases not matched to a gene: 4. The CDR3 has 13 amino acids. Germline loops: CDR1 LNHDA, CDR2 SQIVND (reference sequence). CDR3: CASRAGGQYEQYF. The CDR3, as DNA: TGTGCCAGTAGAGCGGGAGGCCAATACGAGCAGTACTTC.

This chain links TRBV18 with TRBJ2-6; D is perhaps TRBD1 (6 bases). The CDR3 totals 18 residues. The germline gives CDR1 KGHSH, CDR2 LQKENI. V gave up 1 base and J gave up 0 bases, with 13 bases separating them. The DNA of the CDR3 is TGTGCCAGCTCACCACAGAGACAGGTTAGCTCTGGGGCCAACGTCCTGACTTTC. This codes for CASSPQRQVSSGANVLTF.

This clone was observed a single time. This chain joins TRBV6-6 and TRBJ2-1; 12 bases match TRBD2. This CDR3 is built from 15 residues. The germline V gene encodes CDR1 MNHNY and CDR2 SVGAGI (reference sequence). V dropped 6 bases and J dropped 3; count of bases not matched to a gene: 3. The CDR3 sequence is CASRLAGGLYNEQFF. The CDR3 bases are TGTGCCAGCAGACTAGCGGGAGGCCTCTACAATGAGCAGTTCTTC.

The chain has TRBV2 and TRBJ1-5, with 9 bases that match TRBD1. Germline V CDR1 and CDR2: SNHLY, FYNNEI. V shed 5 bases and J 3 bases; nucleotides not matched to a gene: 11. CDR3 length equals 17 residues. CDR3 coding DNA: TGTGCCAGCAGTTCCGACAGGGGGTTAGTCTACAATCAGCCCCAGCATTTT. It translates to CASSSDRGLVYNQPQHF.

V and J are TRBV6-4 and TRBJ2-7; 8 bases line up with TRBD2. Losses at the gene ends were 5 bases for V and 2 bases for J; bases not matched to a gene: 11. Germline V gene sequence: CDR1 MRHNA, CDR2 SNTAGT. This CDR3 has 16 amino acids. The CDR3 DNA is TGTGCCAGCAGTTGGAGCGGGAGTAGTCCCCCCTACGAGCAGTACTTC. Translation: CASSWSGSSPPYEQYF.

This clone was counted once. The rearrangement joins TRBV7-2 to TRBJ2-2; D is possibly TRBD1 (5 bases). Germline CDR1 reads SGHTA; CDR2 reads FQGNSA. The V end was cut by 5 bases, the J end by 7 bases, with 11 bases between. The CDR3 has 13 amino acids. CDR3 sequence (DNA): TGTGCCAGCAGCCAAGGACAAATCGGGGAGCTGTTTTTT. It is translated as CASSQGQIGELFF.

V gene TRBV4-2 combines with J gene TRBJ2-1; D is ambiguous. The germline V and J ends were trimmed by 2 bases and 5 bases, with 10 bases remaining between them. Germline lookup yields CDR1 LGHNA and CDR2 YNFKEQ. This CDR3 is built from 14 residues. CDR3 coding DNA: TGTGCCAGCAGCCAATTGGGCTCAAACAATGAGCAGTTCTTC. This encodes CASSQLGSNNEQFF.

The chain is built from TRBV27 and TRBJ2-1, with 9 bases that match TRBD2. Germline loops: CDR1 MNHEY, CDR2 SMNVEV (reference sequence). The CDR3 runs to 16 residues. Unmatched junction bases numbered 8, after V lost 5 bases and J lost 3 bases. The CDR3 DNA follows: TGTGCCAGCAGTCTGTCGTCAGCGGGGGGCTACAATGAGCAGTTCTTC. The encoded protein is CASSLSSAGGYNEQFF.